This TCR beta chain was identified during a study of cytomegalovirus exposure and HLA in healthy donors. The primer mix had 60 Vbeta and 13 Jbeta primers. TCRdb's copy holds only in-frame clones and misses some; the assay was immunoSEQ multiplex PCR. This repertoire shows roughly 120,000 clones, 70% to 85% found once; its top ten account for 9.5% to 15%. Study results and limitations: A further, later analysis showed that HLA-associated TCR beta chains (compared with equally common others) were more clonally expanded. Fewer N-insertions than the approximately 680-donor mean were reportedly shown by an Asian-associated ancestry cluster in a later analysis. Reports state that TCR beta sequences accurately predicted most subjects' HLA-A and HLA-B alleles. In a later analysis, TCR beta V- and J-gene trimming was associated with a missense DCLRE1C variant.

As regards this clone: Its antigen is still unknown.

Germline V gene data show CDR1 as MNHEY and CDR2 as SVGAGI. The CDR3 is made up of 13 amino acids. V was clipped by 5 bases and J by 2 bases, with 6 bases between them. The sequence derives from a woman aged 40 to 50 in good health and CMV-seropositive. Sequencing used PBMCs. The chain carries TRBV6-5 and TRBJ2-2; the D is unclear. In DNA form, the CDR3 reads TGTGCCAGCAGTATACTTAACACCGGGGAGCTGTTTTTT. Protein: CASSILNTGELFF.